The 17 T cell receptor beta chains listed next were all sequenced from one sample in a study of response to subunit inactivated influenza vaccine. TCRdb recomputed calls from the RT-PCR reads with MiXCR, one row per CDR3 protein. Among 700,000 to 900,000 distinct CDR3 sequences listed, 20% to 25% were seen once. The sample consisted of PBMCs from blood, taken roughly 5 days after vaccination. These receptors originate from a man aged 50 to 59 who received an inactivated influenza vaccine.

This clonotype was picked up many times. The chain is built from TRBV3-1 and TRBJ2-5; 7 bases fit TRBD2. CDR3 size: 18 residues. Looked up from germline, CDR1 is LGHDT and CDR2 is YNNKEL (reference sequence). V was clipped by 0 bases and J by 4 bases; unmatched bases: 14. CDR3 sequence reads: CASSQDTSRAGAPETQYF. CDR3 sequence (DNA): TGTGCCAGCAGCCAAGATACGAGTCGGGCGGGAGCCCCAGAGACCCAGTACTTC.

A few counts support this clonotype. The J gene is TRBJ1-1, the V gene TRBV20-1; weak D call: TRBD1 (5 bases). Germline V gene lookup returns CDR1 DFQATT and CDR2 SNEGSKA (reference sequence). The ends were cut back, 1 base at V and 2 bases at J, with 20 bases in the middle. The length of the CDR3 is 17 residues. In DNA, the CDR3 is TGCAGTGCTAGAGTTGGCGGGGCGGTCGGGATCAACACTGAAGCTTTCTTT. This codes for CSARVGGAVGINTEAFF.

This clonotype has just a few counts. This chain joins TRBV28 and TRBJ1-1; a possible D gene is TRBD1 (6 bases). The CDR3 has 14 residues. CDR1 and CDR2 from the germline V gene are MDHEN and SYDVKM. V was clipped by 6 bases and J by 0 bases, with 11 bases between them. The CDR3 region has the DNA TGTGCCAGCAGGACCAGGACAGTGAACACTGAAGCTTTCTTT. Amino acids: CASRTRTVNTEAFF.

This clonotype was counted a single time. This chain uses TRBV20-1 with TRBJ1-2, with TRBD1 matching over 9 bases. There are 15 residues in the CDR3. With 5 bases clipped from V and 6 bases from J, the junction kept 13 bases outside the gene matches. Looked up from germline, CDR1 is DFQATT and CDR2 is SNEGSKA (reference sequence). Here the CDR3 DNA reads TGCAGTGCTCAAACCCCGGGACAGGGTTATGATGGCTACACCTTC. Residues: CSAQTPGQGYDGYTF.

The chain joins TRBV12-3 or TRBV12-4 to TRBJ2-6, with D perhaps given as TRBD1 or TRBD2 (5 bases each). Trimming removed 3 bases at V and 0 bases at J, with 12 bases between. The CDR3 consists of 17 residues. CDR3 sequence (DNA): TGTGCCAGCAGTTTTCAGTCGGGACGCTCTGGGGCCAACGTCCTGACTTTC. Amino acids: CASSFQSGRSGANVLTF.

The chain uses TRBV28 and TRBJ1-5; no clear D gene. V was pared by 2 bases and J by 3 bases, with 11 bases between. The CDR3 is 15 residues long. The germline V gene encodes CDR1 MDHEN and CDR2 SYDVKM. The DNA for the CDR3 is TGTGCCAGCAGTTTACCTCCTGGGGTCAATCAGCCCCAGCATTTT. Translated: CASSLPPGVNQPQHF.

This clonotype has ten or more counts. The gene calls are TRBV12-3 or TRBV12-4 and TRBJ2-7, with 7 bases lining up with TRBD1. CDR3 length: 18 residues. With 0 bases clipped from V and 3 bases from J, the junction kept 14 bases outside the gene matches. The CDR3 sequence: CASSLAFSGGWTGYEQYF. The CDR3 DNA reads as TGTGCCAGCAGTTTAGCGTTTTCTGGGGGCTGGACAGGCTACGAGCAGTACTTC.

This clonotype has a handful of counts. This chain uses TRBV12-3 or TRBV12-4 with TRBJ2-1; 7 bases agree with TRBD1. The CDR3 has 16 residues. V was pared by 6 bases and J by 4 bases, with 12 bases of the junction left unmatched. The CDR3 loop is CASRSVGKQGYNEQFF. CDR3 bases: TGTGCCAGCAGATCGGTTGGGAAACAGGGGTACAATGAGCAGTTCTTC.

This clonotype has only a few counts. The CDR3 is CSAKRGQGGNQPQHF. CDR3 sequence (DNA): TGCAGTGCGAAAAGGGGACAGGGCGGCAATCAGCCCCAGCATTTT. The genes are TRBV20-1 and TRBJ1-5; 9 bases map to TRBD1. Trimming removed 6 bases from V and 2 bases from J; junction bases left unmatched: 8. Germline values: CDR1 DFQATT, CDR2 SNEGSKA (reference sequence). The CDR3 loop spans 15 amino acids.

The CDR3 DNA reads as TGTGCCAGCAGGACCCGGGGTCAGGGCTACAATGAGCAGTTCTTC. Translated, it gives CASRTRGQGYNEQFF. The chain recombines TRBV25-1 with TRBJ2-1; D is tentatively TRBD1 or TRBD2 (5 bases each). V lost 6 bases and J 3 bases, leaving 15 bases between the germline ends. The germline CDR1 and CDR2 sequences are MGHDK and SYGVNS. The CDR3 contains 15 residues.

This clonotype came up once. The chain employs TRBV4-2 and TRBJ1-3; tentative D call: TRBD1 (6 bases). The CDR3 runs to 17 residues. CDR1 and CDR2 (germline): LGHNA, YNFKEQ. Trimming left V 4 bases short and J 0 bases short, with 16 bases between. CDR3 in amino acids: CASSPDGTQNSGNTIYF. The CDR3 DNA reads TGTGCCAGCAGCCCAGACGGGACACAAAACTCTGGAAACACCATATATTTT.

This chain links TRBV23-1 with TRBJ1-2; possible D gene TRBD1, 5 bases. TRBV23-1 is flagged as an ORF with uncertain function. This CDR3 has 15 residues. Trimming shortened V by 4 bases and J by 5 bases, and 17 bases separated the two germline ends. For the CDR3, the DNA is TGCGCCAGCAGTCGTGAGACAGCTGCCTGGTATGGCTACACCTTC. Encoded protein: CASSRETAAWYGYTF.

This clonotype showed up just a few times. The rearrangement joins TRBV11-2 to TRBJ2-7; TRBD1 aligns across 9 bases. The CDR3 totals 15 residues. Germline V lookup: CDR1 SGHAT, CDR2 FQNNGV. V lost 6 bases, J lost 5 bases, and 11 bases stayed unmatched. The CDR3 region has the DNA TGTGCCAGCAGATTCGTCGGACAGGGGAAAAACGAGCAGTACTTC. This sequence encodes CASRFVGQGKNEQYF.

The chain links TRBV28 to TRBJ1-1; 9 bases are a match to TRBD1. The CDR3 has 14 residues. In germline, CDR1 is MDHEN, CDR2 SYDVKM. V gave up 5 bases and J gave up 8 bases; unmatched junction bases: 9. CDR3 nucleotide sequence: TGTGCCAGCAGTCCGGGACAGGGAAGTGAAGAAGCTTTCTTT. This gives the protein CASSPGQGSEEAFF.

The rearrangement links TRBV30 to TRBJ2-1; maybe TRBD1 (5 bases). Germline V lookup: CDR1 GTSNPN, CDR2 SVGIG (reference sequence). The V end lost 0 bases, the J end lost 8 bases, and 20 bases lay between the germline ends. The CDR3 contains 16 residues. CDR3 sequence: CAWSVTVGQLQDEQFF. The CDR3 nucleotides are TGTGCCTGGAGTGTAACCGTGGGGCAGCTTCAAGATGAGCAGTTCTTC.

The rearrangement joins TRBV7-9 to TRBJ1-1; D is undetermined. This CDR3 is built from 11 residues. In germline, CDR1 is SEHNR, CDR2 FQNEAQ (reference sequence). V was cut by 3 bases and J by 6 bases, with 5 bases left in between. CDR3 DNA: TGTGCCAGCAGCTTTAGGGCTGAAGCTTTCTTT. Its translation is CASSFRAEAFF.

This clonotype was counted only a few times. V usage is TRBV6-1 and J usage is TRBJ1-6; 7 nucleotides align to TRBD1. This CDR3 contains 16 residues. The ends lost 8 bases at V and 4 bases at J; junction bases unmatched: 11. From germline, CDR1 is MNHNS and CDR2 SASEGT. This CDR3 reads CASRNGRQGYNSPLHF. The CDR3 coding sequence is TGTGCCAGCCGAAACGGGAGACAGGGTTATAATTCACCCCTCCACTTT.